A selection of T cell receptor beta chains follows, all from one sample in a study of cytomegalovirus exposure and HLA in healthy donors. TCRdb's copy holds only in-frame clones and misses some; the assay was immunoSEQ multiplex PCR. The table includes approximately 150,000 clones, roughly 86% detected once. Sequencing input: PBMCs. The receptors here all came from a man between 18 and 35 years old in good health and CMV-seropositive. Both conserved end residues are part of each CDR3. A D gene is named only where the DNA matches it firmly. Clone size, where shown, is once, few, many, or a class for clones that have expanded.

cdr3_length: 15; v_call: TRBV11-2; d_call: TRBD2; j_call: TRBJ2-3; clone_size: .; cdr3_aa: CASSLAGTNTDTQYF; cdr3_nt: TGTGCCAGCAGCTTAGCCGGGACTAACACAGATACGCAGTATTTT
cdr3_length: 14; v_call: TRBV11-2; d_call: TRBD2; j_call: TRBJ2-7; clone_size: once; cdr3_aa: CASRGSGSAYEQYF; cdr3_nt: TGTGCCAGCAGGGGTAGCGGGTCCGCCTACGAGCAGTACTTC
cdr3_length: 13; v_call: TRBV27; d_call: TRBD1; j_call: TRBJ1-2; clone_size: .; cdr3_aa: CASRRRQGPGYTF; cdr3_nt: TGTGCCAGCAGACGACGACAGGGTCCTGGCTACACCTTC
cdr3_length: 14; v_call: TRBV6-1; d_call: .; j_call: TRBJ1-1; clone_size: .; cdr3_aa: CASSEVAGNTEAFF; cdr3_nt: TGTGCCAGCAGTGAAGTGGCAGGGAACACTGAAGCTTTCTTT
cdr3_length: 15; v_call: TRBV19; d_call: TRBD2; j_call: TRBJ2-1; clone_size: .; cdr3_aa: CASRVAGGPYNEQFF; cdr3_nt: TGTGCCAGTAGAGTAGCGGGAGGGCCCTACAATGAGCAGTTCTTC
cdr3_length: 14; v_call: TRBV28; d_call: .; j_call: TRBJ1-1; clone_size: once; cdr3_aa: CASSKQGRNTEAFF; cdr3_nt: TGTGCCAGCAGTAAACAGGGCAGGAACACTGAAGCTTTCTTT
cdr3_length: 18; v_call: TRBV7-8; d_call: TRBD1; j_call: TRBJ1-1; clone_size: .; cdr3_aa: CASSIHYATGGTNTEAFF; cdr3_nt: TGTGCCAGCAGCATTCATTACGCCACAGGGGGTACGAACACTGAAGCTTTCTTT
cdr3_length: 15; v_call: TRBV19; d_call: .; j_call: TRBJ1-5; clone_size: once; cdr3_aa: CASSTSGTSNQPQHF; cdr3_nt: TGTGCCAGTAGTACCTCGGGGACAAGCAATCAGCCCCAGCATTTT
cdr3_length: 14; v_call: TRBV5-6; d_call: .; j_call: TRBJ1-5; clone_size: .; cdr3_aa: CASSFYRGGQPQHF; cdr3_nt: TGTGCCAGCAGCTTCTATCGGGGAGGTCAGCCCCAGCATTTT
cdr3_length: 15; v_call: TRBV6-5; d_call: TRBD1; j_call: TRBJ1-3; clone_size: .; cdr3_aa: CASSLTGLSGNTIYF; cdr3_nt: TGTGCCAGCAGTCTGACAGGGCTCTCTGGAAACACCATATATTTT
cdr3_length: 15; v_call: TRBV28; d_call: TRBD1; j_call: TRBJ1-2; clone_size: .; cdr3_aa: CASSTPGTGIGGYTF; cdr3_nt: TGTGCCAGCAGCACCCCCGGGACAGGGATAGGTGGCTACACCTTC
cdr3_length: 15; v_call: TRBV2; d_call: TRBD2; j_call: TRBJ2-3; clone_size: .; cdr3_aa: CASSGRSGITDTQYF; cdr3_nt: TGTGCCAGCAGTGGGAGAAGCGGGATAACAGATACGCAGTATTTT
cdr3_length: 16; v_call: TRBV7-8; d_call: .; j_call: TRBJ2-5; clone_size: once; cdr3_aa: CASSLARARPSRTQYF; cdr3_nt: TGTGCCAGCAGCTTAGCGCGGGCCCGGCCTTCACGGACCCAGTACTTC
cdr3_length: 16; v_call: TRBV5-1; d_call: .; j_call: TRBJ1-3; clone_size: .; cdr3_aa: CASSLAGTWTGNTIYF; cdr3_nt: TGCGCCAGCAGCTTGGCTGGGACTTGGACTGGAAACACCATATATTTT
cdr3_length: 16; v_call: TRBV30; d_call: .; j_call: TRBJ2-2; clone_size: .; cdr3_aa: CALDLALIANTGELFF; cdr3_nt: TGTGCCCTGGACCTAGCTCTTATCGCGAACACCGGGGAGCTGTTTTTT